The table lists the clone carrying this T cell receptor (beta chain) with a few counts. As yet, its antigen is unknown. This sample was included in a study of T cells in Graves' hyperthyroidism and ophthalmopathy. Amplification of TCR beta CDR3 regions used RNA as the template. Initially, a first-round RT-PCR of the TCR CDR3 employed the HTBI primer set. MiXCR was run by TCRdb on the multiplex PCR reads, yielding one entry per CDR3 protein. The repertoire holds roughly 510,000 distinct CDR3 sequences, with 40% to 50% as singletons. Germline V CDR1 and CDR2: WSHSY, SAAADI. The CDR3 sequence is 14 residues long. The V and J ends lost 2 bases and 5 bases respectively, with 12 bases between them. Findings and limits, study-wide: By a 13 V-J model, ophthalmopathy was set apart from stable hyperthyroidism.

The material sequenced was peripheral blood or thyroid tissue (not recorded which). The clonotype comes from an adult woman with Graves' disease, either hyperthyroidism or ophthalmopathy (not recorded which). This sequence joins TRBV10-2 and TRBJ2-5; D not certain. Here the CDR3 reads CASSENWSRETQYF. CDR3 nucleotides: TGCGCCAGCAGTGAGAATTGGTCCCGGGAGACCCAGTACTTC.